Below, one TCR beta chain is given with its context. The sample originates from a study of T cells after yellow fever vaccination. The CDR3 totals 12 residues. The germline CDR1 and CDR2 sequences are MDHEN and SYDVKM. Trimming pared 6 bases from V and 8 bases from J, leaving 13 bases between. In TCRdb, the 5' RACE reads were re-called with MiXCR into one record per CDR3 protein. The sample holds 250,000 to 350,000 distinct CDR3 sequences, around 4.4% seen once. V gene TRBV28 combines with J gene TRBJ1-2; D remains ambiguous. This TCR was sampled from a young man who received the YFV17D yellow fever vaccine. The sample in question was PBMCs, obtained 15 days after the yellow fever booster vaccination. CDR3 residues: CASRANLRGYTF. The CDR3 bases are TGTGCCAGCAGGGCAAACCTGCGGGGCTACACCTTC.